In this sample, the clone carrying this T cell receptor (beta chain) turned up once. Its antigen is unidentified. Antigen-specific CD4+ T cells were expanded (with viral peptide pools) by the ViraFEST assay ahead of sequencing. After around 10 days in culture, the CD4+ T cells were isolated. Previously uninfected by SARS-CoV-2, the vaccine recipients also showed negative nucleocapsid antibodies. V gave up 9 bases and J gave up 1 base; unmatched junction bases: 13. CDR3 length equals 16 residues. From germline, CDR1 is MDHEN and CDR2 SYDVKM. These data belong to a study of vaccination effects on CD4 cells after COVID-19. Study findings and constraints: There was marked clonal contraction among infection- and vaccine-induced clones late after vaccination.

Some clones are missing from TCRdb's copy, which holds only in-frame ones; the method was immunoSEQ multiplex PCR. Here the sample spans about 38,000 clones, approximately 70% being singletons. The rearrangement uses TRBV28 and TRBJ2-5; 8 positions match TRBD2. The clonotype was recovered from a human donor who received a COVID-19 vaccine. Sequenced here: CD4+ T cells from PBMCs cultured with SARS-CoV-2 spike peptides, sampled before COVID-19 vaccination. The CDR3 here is CARRGAGGASQETQYF. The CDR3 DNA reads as TGTGCCAGGAGGGGGGCGGGAGGCGCCTCCCAAGAGACCCAGTACTTC. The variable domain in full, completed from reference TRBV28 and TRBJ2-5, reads DVKVTQSSRYLVKRTGEKVFLECVQDMDHENMFWYRQDPGLGLRLIYFSYDVKMKEKGDIPEGYSVSREKKERFSLILESASTNQTSMYLCARRGAGGASQETQYFGPGTRLLVL.